This T cell receptor (beta chain) came from a study of blood T cell repertoires in COVID-19. Repertoires were generated with immunoSEQ multiplex PCR, while TCRdb's copy carries only in-frame clones and drops some. Of about 250,000 clones listed, 70% to 90% are singletons. The V and J ends lost 2 bases and 3 bases, in that order; junction bases with no gene match: 1. The CDR3 runs to 13 residues. CDR1 and CDR2 (germline): LGHNA, YSLEER. Sample: peripheral blood. This rearrangement joins TRBV4-3 to TRBJ2-7; 7 bases fit TRBD1. The TCR originated in a man younger than 30 with active or convalescent COVID-19. The DNA of the CDR3 is TGCGCCAGCAGCCAATACAGGGGCTACGAGCAGTACTTC. This encodes CASSQYRGYEQYF.